The T cell receptor beta chain under discussion was sequenced for a study of shared clonotypes between healthy human individuals. With respect to this clone: The antigen remains undetermined.

Study results and caveats: Generation probabilities of non-shared clonotypes were lower (relative to those shared by all four donors). What rarefaction showed was incomplete sorted-subset sequencing despite large depth.

Sorted subsets were amplified in replicate PCRs using around 220 ng DNA, around 30,000 T cell genomes. This table comes from immunoSEQ multiplex PCR, and its TCRdb copy is limited to in-frame clones, with some not included. The sample consists of about 1 million clones, roughly 80% of them appearing once. The length of the CDR3 is 17 residues. Germline CDR1 reads SGHRS; CDR2 reads YFSETQ. The trim removed 4 bases at V and 5 bases at J, leaving 13 bases unmatched. The sequence derives from a young man in good health. Sequencing was carried out using memory CD4+ T cells sorted from blood. Subset meaning: CD45RA-negative fraction. The chain joins TRBV5-1 to TRBJ2-2; 8 positions match TRBD2. The CDR3 reads CASSPAPPGLVTGELFF. The CDR3 DNA reads TGCGCCAGCAGCCCAGCCCCTCCGGGACTAGTAACCGGGGAGCTGTTTTTT.